This entry describes one T cell receptor beta chain. Its antigen is not known. Here immunoSEQ multiplex PCR was the method, and the copy in TCRdb shows in-frame clones only, minus some. This sample has some 40,000 clones, with 68% found just once. PBMCs were cryopreserved, and 1.5 to 2 micrograms of genomic DNA from them went into TCR beta libraries. These data originate in a study of cytotoxic CD8 clonotypes in ibrutinib-treated CLL. For the study at large: 25 or so partial and 2 complete responses; at median 68 months, roughly 14 remitted, 12 progressed. Response samples were obtained once patients had received a median roughly 11 months of treatment, range 6 to 36. Study outcomes and limitations: While tracking circulating CD8+ T-cell counts, baseline clonality exceeded that of age-matched healthy donors.

CDR3 length equals 19 residues. The germline V gene has CDR1 LGHNA and CDR2 YSLEER. The V gene end was trimmed by 4 bases and the J gene end by 6 bases; junction bases not matched to a gene: 17. The material was PBMCs, obtained at disease progression, from a patient treated with ibrutinib. The TCR originated in a human donor with chronic lymphocytic leukemia. This chain joins TRBV4-3 and TRBJ2-3; 12 bases fit TRBD2. The CDR3 here is CASSLTIGLAGGVTDTQYF. The CDR3, as DNA: TGCGCCAGCAGCCTCACTATCGGGCTAGCGGGAGGGGTTACTGATACGCAGTATTTT.